These 20 T cell receptor beta chains share one sample of origin, sequenced in a study of T cells in localized non-small cell lung cancer. The repertoire was sequenced with immunoSEQ multiplex PCR; TCRdb's copy has only in-frame clones and lacks some. The sample consists of around 21,000 clones, 85% to 90% of them appearing once. Specimen: peripheral blood, collected before any cancer treatment. The receptors here all came from a male donor at least 60 years old with stage I lung adenocarcinoma.

The CDR3 loop reads CTRGGVSYEQYF. CDR3 coding DNA: TGCACGCGGGGGGGTGTCTCCTACGAGCAGTACTTC. V usage is TRBV5-1 and J usage is TRBJ2-7; 9 bases agree with TRBD2. Germline V gene lookup returns CDR1 SGHRS and CDR2 YFSETQ. CDR3 length equals 12 residues.

The rearrangement uses TRBV4-3 and TRBJ2-1; D is possibly TRBD1 (6 bases). Trimming took off 1 base at V and 7 bases at J, with 14 bases between the two ends. The CDR3 sequence is 15 residues long. Germline loops: CDR1 LGHNA, CDR2 YSLEER. This CDR3 reads CASSQGTGRWNEQFF. As DNA, the CDR3 is TGCGCCAGCAGCCAAGGCACAGGGCGATGGAATGAGCAGTTCTTC.

The V and J genes are TRBV28 and TRBJ2-1; 14 nucleotides agree with TRBD2. The germline gives CDR1 MDHEN, CDR2 SYDVKM. The CDR3 is 17 residues long. With 5 bases clipped from V and 8 bases from J, the junction kept 11 bases outside the gene matches. The CDR3 loop is CASSMGTSGGTRYEQFF. The CDR3 region has the DNA TGTGCCAGCAGTATGGGGACTAGCGGGGGCACCCGGTATGAGCAGTTCTTC.

CDR3 sequence (DNA): TGTGCCAGCACTGGGACTAGCGTCGGTACCTACGAGCAGTACTTC. Protein: CASTGTSVGTYEQYF. The chain combines TRBV19 with TRBJ2-7, with 10 bases matching TRBD2. After removal of 9 bases from V and 2 bases from J, the junction contained 10 bases not matched to a gene. This CDR3 has 15 amino acids. Germline V gene data show CDR1 as LNHDA and CDR2 as SQIVND (reference sequence).

The rearrangement joins TRBV6-5 to TRBJ1-5; 7 bases match TRBD1. Germline CDR1 reads MNHEY; CDR2 reads SVGAGI. Trimming took 6 bases from V and 1 from J; bases not matched to a gene: 3. This CDR3 contains 14 residues. The CDR3 protein is CASRQGTSNQPQHF. CDR3 nucleotide sequence: TGTGCCAGCAGACAGGGGACCAGCAATCAGCCCCAGCATTTT.

The CDR3 DNA is TGTGCCAGCAGTGAAAGCGGAGGGAGGGATCAGCCCCAGCATTTT. This translates into CASSESGGRDQPQHF. The chain has TRBV2 and TRBJ1-5; D uncertain. The V gene lost 2 bases and the J gene lost 5 bases, with 13 bases spanning the gap. Germline-derived CDR1 and CDR2 are SNHLY and FYNNEI. This CDR3 comprises 15 residues.

The V call is TRBV10-2, the J call TRBJ1-1; no firm D call. CDR1 is WSHSY and CDR2 is SAAADI in the germline V gene. This CDR3 has 13 amino acids. Trimming shortened V by 4 bases and J by 3 bases, and 9 bases separated the two germline ends. CDR3 sequence reads: CASSGLGYTEAFF. The CDR3 DNA reads TGCGCCAGCAGTGGGCTGGGGTACACTGAAGCTTTCTTT.

This chain links TRBV19 with TRBJ2-1; the D gene is possibly TRBD2 (6 bases). V gave up 3 bases and J gave up 7 bases, with 16 bases separating them. The germline gives CDR1 LNHDA, CDR2 SQIVND (reference sequence). This CDR3 has 15 amino acids. In nucleotides, the CDR3 is TGTGCCAGTAGTATTGGCGGGAAGCAGTTTAATGAGCAGTTCTTC. Its translation: CASSIGGKQFNEQFF.

The DNA of the CDR3 is TGTGCCAGCCGCGAGGACAGGGGAGCTGGAAACACCATATATTTT. This translates into CASREDRGAGNTIYF. V usage is TRBV6-1 and J usage is TRBJ1-3; 9 positions agree with TRBD1. CDR1 is MNHNS, CDR2 SASEGT, per germline. This CDR3 has 15 amino acids. V lost 8 bases, J lost 2 bases, and 7 bases stayed unmatched.

DNA for the CDR3: TGTGCCAGCAGCTTGACAGGGGCCTCTTCGAGGGAGCAGTACTTC. This sequence encodes CASSLTGASSREQYF. The chain uses TRBV5-4 and TRBJ2-7; 7 bases match TRBD1. Germline CDR1 reads SGHNT; CDR2 reads YYREEE (reference sequence). Unmatched junction bases numbered 11, after V lost 1 base and J lost 7 bases. The CDR3 consists of 15 residues.

A note on this clone: Other DNA sequences from this sample encode an identical CDR3 as well. The rearrangement uses TRBV5-1 and TRBJ1-5; possibly TRBD1 for D (5 bases). Trimming cost V 0 bases and J 5 bases, with 9 bases left between them. The CDR3 has 14 residues. Looked up from germline, CDR1 is SGHRS and CDR2 is YFSETQ. The CDR3 is CASSLAGGDQPQHF. The DNA of the CDR3 is TGCGCCAGCAGCTTGGCGGGGGGAGATCAGCCCCAGCATTTT.

The chain uses TRBV11-2 and TRBJ2-2, with a weak D call TRBD2 (6 bases). V was cut by 2 bases and J by 3 bases, with 13 bases left in between. Germline CDR1 and CDR2: SGHAT and FQNNGV. The CDR3 contains 16 residues. CDR3 loop: CASSLSVAGYTGELFF. The DNA of the CDR3 is TGTGCCAGCAGCTTAAGTGTGGCGGGGTACACCGGGGAGCTGTTTTTT. Full variable domain (remainder filled in from reference TRBV11-2 and TRBJ2-2): EAGVAQSPRYKIIEKRQSVAFWCNPISGHATLYWYQQILGQGPKLLIQFQNNGVVDDSQLPKDRFSAERLKGVDSTLKIQPAKLEDSAVYLCASSLSVAGYTGELFFGEGSRLTVL.

Remarks on this clone: The junction shows a germline mismatch at one end, possibly a read error. The chain employs TRBV27 and TRBJ1-1; unclear D gene. CDR1 is MNHEY and CDR2 is SMNVEV in the germline V gene (reference sequence). CDR3 size: 13 residues. The CDR3 protein is CASSLSRNTEAFF. DNA of the CDR3: TGTGCCAGCAGTCTATCACGAAACACTGAAGCTTTCTTT.

The rearrangement links TRBV7-9 to TRBJ1-1, with D hard to call. Germline V gene lookup returns CDR1 SEHNR and CDR2 FQNEAQ (reference sequence). Trimming shortened V by 1 base and J by 5 bases, and 11 bases separated the two germline ends. The CDR3 spans 14 residues. The CDR3 here is CASSLEEGGTEAFF. In DNA, the CDR3 is TGTGCCAGCAGCTTAGAGGAGGGAGGGACTGAAGCTTTCTTT.

The chain couples TRBV6-5 to TRBJ2-3; TRBD1 agrees at 8 bases. Germline V CDR1 and CDR2: MNHEY, SVGAGI. J was trimmed by 2 bases and V by 5 bases; bases with no gene match: 6. This CDR3 contains 15 residues. The CDR3 here is CASSRTGRATDTQYF. The CDR3 coding sequence is TGTGCCAGCAGTAGGACAGGGAGAGCCACAGATACGCAGTATTTT.

This chain links TRBV6-6 with TRBJ2-3; D is undetermined. The CDR3 runs 14 residues. Germline CDR1 and CDR2: MNHNY and SVGAGI (reference sequence). V was trimmed by 7 bases and J by 2 bases, leaving 13 bases between them. CDR3 protein: CASTTMRYTDTQYF. Here the CDR3 DNA reads TGTGCCAGCACCACGATGCGATACACAGATACGCAGTATTTT.

As DNA, the CDR3 is TGTGCCAGCAGCAAAGAATCGGAAGCTTTCTTT. It encodes CASSKESEAFF. This chain links TRBV21-1 with TRBJ1-1. TRBV21-1 is recorded as a pseudogene. This CDR3 is 11 amino acids long.

This chain links TRBV27 with TRBJ1-1, with D possibly matching TRBD1 (5 bases). The CDR3 is made up of 14 amino acids. V lost 3 bases to trimming and J lost 2 bases, with 10 bases between them. Germline loops: CDR1 MNHEY, CDR2 SMNVEV (reference sequence). CDR3 protein: CASSLSQGNTEAFF. The CDR3 DNA is TGTGCCAGCAGTTTGTCGCAGGGTAACACTGAAGCTTTCTTT.

This chain uses TRBV30 with TRBJ1-5; 9 nucleotides agree with TRBD1. Germline trimming cut 0 bases from V and 4 bases from J; bases unmatched to any gene: 7. The CDR3 runs 16 residues. In germline, CDR1 is GTSNPN, CDR2 SVGIG (reference sequence). CDR3 sequence: CAWSVLGQGGNQPQHF. In nucleotides, the CDR3 is TGTGCCTGGAGTGTACTGGGACAGGGAGGAAATCAGCCCCAGCATTTT.

Comments on this clone: Sequence at one end of the junction differs from germline and may be a read error. The chain couples TRBV9 to TRBJ2-2; no definite D call. The length of the CDR3 is 14 residues. The germline V gene encodes CDR1 SGDLS and CDR2 YYNGEE. The CDR3 DNA follows: TGTGTCAGCAGCGTAGGCCAGATCACCGGGGAGCTGTTTTTT. This gives the protein CVSSVGQITGELFF.